The 3 T cell receptor beta chains listed next were all sequenced from one sample in a study of vaccination and CD4 T cells after COVID-19. Treatment here: roughly 10-day PBMC culture with coronavirus spike peptide pools or control peptides (ViraFEST assay). The Oncomine TCR Beta short-read assay generated sequence data from the DNA of cultured CD4+ T cells. TCRdb used MiXCR to reprocess the PCR reads, holding one entry per CDR3 protein. The sample holds 3,000 to 4,500 distinct CDR3 sequences; about a fifth are singletons and the top ten take roughly 28%. The antigens these receptors bind are not known. Sequencing input: CD4+ T cells from blood, cultured in vitro. The receptors were sampled from a human donor who had recovered from COVID-19.

The V and J genes are TRBV5-1 and TRBJ1-5; D is uncertain. The germline gives CDR1 SGHRS, CDR2 YFSETQ. The CDR3 has 15 amino acids. The V end lost 2 bases, the J end lost 0 bases, and 9 bases lay between the germline ends. The CDR3 loop is CASSLGGYSNQPQHF. The CDR3 DNA sequence: TGCGCCAGCAGCTTAGGTGGGTATAGCAATCAGCCCCAGCATTTT.

This clonotype is termed large. The V call is TRBV6-1, the J call TRBJ2-5; D may match TRBD1 or TRBD2 (5 bases each). Trimming cost V 6 bases and J 5 bases, with 10 bases left between them. This CDR3 spans 12 amino acids. CDR1 is MNHNS, CDR2 SASEGT, per germline. The CDR3 nucleotides read TGTGCCAGCAGGAGGGGCGACGAGACCCAGTACTTC. Encoded protein: CASRRGDETQYF.

This clonotype was seen only a few times. V is TRBV11-2 and J is TRBJ1-1, with D perhaps matching TRBD1 (6 bases). In germline, CDR1 is SGHAT, CDR2 FQNNGV. V shed 3 bases and J shed 5 bases, with 13 bases lying between them. This CDR3 is 14 amino acids long. The CDR3 loop is CASSLHRDVTEAFF. CDR3 bases: TGTGCCAGCAGCTTGCACAGGGATGTAACTGAAGCTTTCTTT.